This T cell receptor (beta chain) is drawn from a study of T cell responses to AZD1222 COVID-19 vaccine listed by TCRdb under 2021. For context, the study as a whole: Because spike-specific TCR depth and breadth did not differ between the two schedules, AZD1222 recipients who got a second dose at roughly 4 weeks were pooled with those who got a second dose at roughly 12 weeks. A total of about 240 trial participants underwent TCR sequencing, of whom some 210 received two doses of AZD1222 and some 26 received two doses of the MenACWY control vaccine. Enrollment into the trials was organized by age into subgroups of 18-55, 56-69 and 70-plus years, and those subgroups contained around 150, 28 and 57 TCR-sequenced participants, respectively.

The CDR3 regions of human TCRbeta chains were analyzed by immunosequencing. On the authors' methods: Repertoire TCRs were checked for matches against a reference library of SARS-CoV-2-specific TCRs that had been generated using the MIRA antigen-specificity platform. Breadth was defined as the fraction of unique TCRs that were SARS-CoV-2-associated, and depth was defined as the fraction of total T cells that were SARS-CoV-2-associated. Using the MIRA data, each spike-specific TCR was assigned both to the spike region to which the TCR was reactive and to a CD4 or CD8 class. Log10-transformed breadth and depth values were compared by one-way ANOVA with Sidak's multiple comparisons tests. TCRdb's version of the immuneACCESS table is confined to in-frame rearrangements and falls short of the full clone set. An unresolved V gene accounts for under half of the shortfall where checked; the remainder is of unknown origin. D and trimming come from the DNA, and the V and J calls and clone size come from that table. The sample includes about 210,000 clones, with approximately 92% observed a single time. The ten biggest clones cover over 1% of the sample.

General conclusions and limits of the study: After two AZD1222 doses, both the breadth and the depth of spike-specific TCRs were significantly higher than at day 0 and than in MenACWY recipients. Reportedly, close to half of the unique spike-specific TCRs recognized epitopes lying outside the regions that are mutated in the B.1.351 and B.1.1.7 variants. Participants were mostly white British and included more females than males, and it was suggested by the authors that clonal diversity may have been underestimated. Because no samples from the day 14 peak response were available, repertoires could be characterized only after the peak T cell response. Vaccine-associated CD4 TCRs spanned the whole spike protein, with dominant responses in regions 160-218 and 743-854. In the small 56-69-year group, the increase in depth fell short of significance, most likely because of low power. Conclusions about previously exposed vaccinees are limited because only five to seven AZD1222 recipients were SARS-CoV-2 seropositive at baseline.

The time point label here, explained by the study, means: baseline before first vaccination. Vaccinee samples were obtained from the UK trials COV001 and COV002, which included a single-blind randomized controlled phase 2/3 trial of AZD1222 (ChAdOx1 nCoV-19) in healthy adults. Trial participant PBMC samples were collected at day 0 and day 28 after the second dose for TCRbeta chain sequencing. Details on this clone: Its antigen remains undetermined. A read error may account for a junction end that differs from germline.

The CDR1 and CDR2 encoded by the germline V gene (reference sequence) are SEHNR and FQNEAQ. The CDR3 runs 8 residues from the cysteine to the phenylalanine. The only DNA kept is the CDR3, 24 bases in frame from the first base. The specimen was peripheral blood, collected on day 0 of AZD1222 vaccination. This clonotype originated in an adult in good health. Recombination joined TRBV7-9 with TRBJ2-7; the D gene remains uncertain. The CDR3 protein is CASSFFLF. At the DNA level, the sequence is TGTGCCAGCAGCTTTTTTCTTTTC.